Here is one T cell receptor (beta chain) with its context. What it binds is unknown. These data are taken from a study of beta chain features in type 1 diabetes. V was shortened by 0 bases and J by 2 bases, with 13 bases between the two germline ends. Germline V gives CDR1 SGHTA, CDR2 FQGNSA. This CDR3 is 17 amino acids long. Study-wide points: A moderate, significant TCRB CDR3 shortening appeared in type 1 diabetes across four CD4+ subsets. Although PCR might favor shorter templates, it would do so equally in patients and controls. Patients' naive, central memory and Treg TCRB repertoires seemed closer to one another than those of healthy donors.

The investigators reverse transcribed all of the isolated RNA, so they sequenced expressed TCRB transcripts. Using immunoSEQ multiplex PCR, the repertoire was profiled, and TCRdb retains in-frame clones only, with some absent. The sample comprises 250,000 to 350,000 clones, around 15% of which are singletons, and 0.015% to 0.02% rests with the top ten. The sample taken for sequencing was naive CD4+ T cells from blood. This sequence was found in a young man with type 1 diabetes. The chain employs TRBV7-2 and TRBJ2-2; no clear D gene. The CDR3 DNA sequence: TGTGCCAGCAGCTTAGCGCAGTGGCAGACTAACACCGGGGAGCTGTTTTTT. It is translated as CASSLAQWQTNTGELFF.